The clone carrying this T cell receptor beta chain was seen only a few times. CDR3 size: 13 residues. V was pared by 4 bases and J by 6 bases, with 11 bases between. Germline CDR1 reads SGHRS; CDR2 reads YFSETQ. The entry originates in a study of blood T cell dynamics during melanoma immunotherapy. The time point is: pre-treatment baseline. The assay was immunoSEQ multiplex PCR, and TCRdb's table has in-frame clones only and misses some. The sample carries approximately 15,000 clones, roughly 86% recorded once. The input for sequencing was blood, taken from a patient treated with checkpoint blockade. This sequence originates from a human donor with melanoma. This chain joins TRBV5-1 and TRBJ1-3; D is unresolved. Here the CDR3 reads CASSPGGLNTIYF. In nucleotides, the CDR3 is TGCGCCAGCAGCCCTGGAGGTTTAAACACCATATATTTT.